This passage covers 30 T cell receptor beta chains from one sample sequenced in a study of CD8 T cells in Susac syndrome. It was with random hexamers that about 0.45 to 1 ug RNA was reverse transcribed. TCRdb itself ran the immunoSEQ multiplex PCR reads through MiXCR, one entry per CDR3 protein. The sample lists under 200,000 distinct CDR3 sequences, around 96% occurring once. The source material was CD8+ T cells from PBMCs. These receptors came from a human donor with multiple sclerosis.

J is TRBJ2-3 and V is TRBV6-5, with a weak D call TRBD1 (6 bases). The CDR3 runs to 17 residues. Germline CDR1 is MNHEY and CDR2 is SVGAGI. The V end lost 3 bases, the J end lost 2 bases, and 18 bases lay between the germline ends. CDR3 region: CASSYFTAGVSTDTQYF. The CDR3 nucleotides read TGTGCCAGCAGTTATTTCACAGCAGGGGTTTCCACAGATACGCAGTATTTT.

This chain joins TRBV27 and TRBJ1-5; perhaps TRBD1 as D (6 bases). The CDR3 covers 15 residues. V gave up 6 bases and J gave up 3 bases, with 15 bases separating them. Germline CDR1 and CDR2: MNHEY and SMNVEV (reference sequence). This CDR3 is CASSPLRDINQPQHF. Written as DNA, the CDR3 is TGTGCCAGCAGCCCGCTCCGGGACATCAATCAGCCCCAGCATTTT.

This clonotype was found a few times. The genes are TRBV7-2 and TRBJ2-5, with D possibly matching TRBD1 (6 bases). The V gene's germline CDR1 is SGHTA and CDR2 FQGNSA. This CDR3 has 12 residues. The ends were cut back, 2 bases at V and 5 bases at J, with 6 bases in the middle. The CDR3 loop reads CASSLQGETQYF. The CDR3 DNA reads TGTGCCAGCAGCTTACAGGGGGAGACCCAGTACTTC.

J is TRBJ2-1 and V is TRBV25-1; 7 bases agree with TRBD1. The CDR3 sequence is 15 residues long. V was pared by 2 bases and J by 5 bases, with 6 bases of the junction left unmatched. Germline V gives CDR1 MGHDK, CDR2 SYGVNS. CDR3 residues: CASSEKQGLNNEQFF. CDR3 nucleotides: TGTGCCAGCAGTGAAAAACAGGGGCTCAACAATGAGCAGTTCTTC.

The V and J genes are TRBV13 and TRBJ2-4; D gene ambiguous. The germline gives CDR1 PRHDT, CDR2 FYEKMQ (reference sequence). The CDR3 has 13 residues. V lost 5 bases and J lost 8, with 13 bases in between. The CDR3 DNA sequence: TGTGCCAGCAGCGGACGAACCTACGACATTCAGTACTTC. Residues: CASSGRTYDIQYF.

CDR3: CASSERGDYGYTF. Here the CDR3 DNA reads TGTGCCAGCAGTGAACGAGGGGACTATGGCTACACCTTC. V and J are TRBV2 and TRBJ1-2; weak D call: TRBD1 (5 bases). CDR1 SNHLY and CDR2 FYNNEI come from the germline V gene. V lost 2 bases, J lost 3 bases, and 7 bases lay in between. This CDR3 has 13 residues.

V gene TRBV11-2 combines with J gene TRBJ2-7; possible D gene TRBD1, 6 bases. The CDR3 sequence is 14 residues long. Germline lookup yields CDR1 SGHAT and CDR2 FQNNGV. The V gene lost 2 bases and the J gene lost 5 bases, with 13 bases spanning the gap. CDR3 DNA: TGTGCCAGCAGCTTAAGGGGGACCCTGGACGAGCAGTACTTC. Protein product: CASSLRGTLDEQYF.

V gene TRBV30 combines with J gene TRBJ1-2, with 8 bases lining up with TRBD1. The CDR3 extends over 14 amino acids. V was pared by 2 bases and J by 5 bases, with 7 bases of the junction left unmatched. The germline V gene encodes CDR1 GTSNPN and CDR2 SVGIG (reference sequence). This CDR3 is CAWSTPGGGYGYTF. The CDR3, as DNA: TGTGCCTGGAGTACTCCAGGGGGCGGGTATGGCTACACCTTC. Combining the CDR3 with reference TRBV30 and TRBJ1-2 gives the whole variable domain SQTIHQWPATLVQPVGSPLSLECTVEGTSNPNLYWYRQAAGRGLQLLFYSVGIGQISSEVPQNLSASRPQDRQFILSSKKLLLSDSGFYLCAWSTPGGGYGYTFGSGTRLTVV.

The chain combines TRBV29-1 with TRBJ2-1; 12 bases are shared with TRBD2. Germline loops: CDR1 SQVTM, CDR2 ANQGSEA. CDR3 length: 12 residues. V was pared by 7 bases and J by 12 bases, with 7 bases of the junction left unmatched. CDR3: CSGTSGGPGQFF. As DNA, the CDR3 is TGCAGCGGCACTAGCGGGGGGCCGGGGCAGTTCTTC.

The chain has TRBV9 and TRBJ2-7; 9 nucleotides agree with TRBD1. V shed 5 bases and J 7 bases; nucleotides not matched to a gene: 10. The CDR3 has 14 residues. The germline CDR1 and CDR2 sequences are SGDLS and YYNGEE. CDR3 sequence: CASRAGTGRGEQYF. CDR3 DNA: TGTGCCAGCAGGGCCGGGACAGGGAGAGGGGAGCAGTACTTC.

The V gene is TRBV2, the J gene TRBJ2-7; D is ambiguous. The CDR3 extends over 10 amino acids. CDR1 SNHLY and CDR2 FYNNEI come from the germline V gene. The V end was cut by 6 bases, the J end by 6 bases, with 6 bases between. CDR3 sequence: CASRGSEQYF. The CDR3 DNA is TGTGCCAGCAGGGGCTCCGAGCAGTACTTC.

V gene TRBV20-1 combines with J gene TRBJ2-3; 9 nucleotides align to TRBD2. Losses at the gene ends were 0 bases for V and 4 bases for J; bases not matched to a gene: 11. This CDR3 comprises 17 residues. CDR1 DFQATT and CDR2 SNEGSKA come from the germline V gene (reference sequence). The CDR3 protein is CSARDSRTSDYPDTQYF. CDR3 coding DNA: TGCAGTGCTAGAGATTCTAGGACTAGCGACTACCCAGATACGCAGTATTTT.

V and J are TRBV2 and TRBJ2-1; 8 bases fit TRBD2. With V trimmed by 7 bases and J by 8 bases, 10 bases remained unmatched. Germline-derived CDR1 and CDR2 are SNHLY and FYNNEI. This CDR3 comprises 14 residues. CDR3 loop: CASTPRTSLDEQFF. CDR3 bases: TGTGCCAGCACCCCAAGGACTAGCTTGGATGAGCAGTTCTTC.

The CDR3 here is CASSYGTNTDTQYF. CDR3 coding DNA: TGTGCCAGCAGCTACGGGACTAACACAGATACGCAGTATTTT. V and J are TRBV3-1 and TRBJ2-3; 7 bases are shared with TRBD2. Germline V gene lookup returns CDR1 LGHDT and CDR2 YNNKEL (reference sequence). The CDR3 consists of 14 residues. Unmatched junction bases numbered 4, after V lost 5 bases and J lost 2 bases.

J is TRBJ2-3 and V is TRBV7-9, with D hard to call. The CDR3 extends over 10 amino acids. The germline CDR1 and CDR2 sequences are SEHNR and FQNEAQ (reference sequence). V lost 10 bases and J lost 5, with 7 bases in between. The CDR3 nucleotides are TGTGCCACCTGGGAAGATACGCAGTATTTT. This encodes CATWEDTQYF.

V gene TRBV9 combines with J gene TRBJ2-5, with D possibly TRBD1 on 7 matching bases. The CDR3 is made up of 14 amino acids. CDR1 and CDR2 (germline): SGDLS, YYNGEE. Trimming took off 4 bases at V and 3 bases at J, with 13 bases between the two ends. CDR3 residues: CASSQGGGEETQYF. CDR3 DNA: TGTGCCAGCAGCCAGGGGGGCGGGGAAGAGACCCAGTACTTC. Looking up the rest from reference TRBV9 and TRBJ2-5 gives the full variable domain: DSGVTQTPKHLITATGQRVTLRCSPRSGDLSVYWYQQSLDQGLQFLIQYYNGEERAKGNILERFSAQQFPDLHSELNLSSLELGDSALYFCASSQGGGEETQYFGPGTRLLVL.

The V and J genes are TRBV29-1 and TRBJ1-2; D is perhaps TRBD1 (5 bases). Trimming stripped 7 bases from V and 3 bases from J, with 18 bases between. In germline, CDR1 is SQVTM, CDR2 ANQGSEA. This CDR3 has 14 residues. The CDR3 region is CSALGGRLDYGYTF. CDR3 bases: TGCAGCGCCCTTGGGGGACGGTTGGACTATGGCTACACCTTC.

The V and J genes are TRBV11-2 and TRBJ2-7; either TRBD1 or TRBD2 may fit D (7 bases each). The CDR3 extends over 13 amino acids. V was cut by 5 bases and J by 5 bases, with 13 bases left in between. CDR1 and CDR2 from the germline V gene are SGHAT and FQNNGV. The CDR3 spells CASSQGGSDEQYF. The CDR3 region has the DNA TGTGCCAGCAGCCAGGGGGGGTCCGACGAGCAGTACTTC.

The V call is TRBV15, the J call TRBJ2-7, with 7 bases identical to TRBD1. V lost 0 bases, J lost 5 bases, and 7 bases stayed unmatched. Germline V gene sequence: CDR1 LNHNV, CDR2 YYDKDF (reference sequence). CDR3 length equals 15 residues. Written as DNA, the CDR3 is TGTGCCACCAGCAGAGATCGGGGACAGTCAGACGAGCAGTACTTC. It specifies CATSRDRGQSDEQYF.

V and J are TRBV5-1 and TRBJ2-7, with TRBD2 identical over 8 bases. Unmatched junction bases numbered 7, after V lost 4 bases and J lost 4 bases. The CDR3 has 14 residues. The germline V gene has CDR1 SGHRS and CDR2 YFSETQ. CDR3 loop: CASSQRSGAYEQYF. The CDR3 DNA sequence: TGCGCCAGCAGCCAACGTAGCGGGGCATACGAGCAGTACTTC.

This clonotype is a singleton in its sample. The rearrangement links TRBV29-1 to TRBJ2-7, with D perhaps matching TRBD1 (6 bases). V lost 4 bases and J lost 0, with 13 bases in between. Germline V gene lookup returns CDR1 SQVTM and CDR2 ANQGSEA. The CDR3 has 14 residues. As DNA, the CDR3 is TGCAGCGTTGTAGGTTACAGGGCCTCCTACGAGCAGTACTTC. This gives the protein CSVVGYRASYEQYF.

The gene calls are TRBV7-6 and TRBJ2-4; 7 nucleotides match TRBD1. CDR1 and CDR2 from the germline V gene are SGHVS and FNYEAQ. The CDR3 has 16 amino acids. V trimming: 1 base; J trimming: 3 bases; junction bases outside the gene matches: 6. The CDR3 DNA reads TGTGCCAGCAGCTTAGAGGGGGCGTCGGTCAAAAACATTCAGTACTTC. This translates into CASSLEGASVKNIQYF.

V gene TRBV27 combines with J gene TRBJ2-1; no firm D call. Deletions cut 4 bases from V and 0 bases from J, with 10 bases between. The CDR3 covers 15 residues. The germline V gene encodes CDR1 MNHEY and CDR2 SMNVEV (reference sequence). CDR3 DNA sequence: TGTGCCAGCAGTTATTTAGGTAGCTCCTACAATGAGCAGTTCTTC. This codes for CASSYLGSSYNEQFF.

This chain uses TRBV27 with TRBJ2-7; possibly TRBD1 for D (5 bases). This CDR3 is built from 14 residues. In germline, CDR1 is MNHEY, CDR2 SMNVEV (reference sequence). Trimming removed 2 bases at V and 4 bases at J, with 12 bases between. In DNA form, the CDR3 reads TGTGCCAGCAGTTTAGTGGACACCCGATACGAGCAGTACTTC. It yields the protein CASSLVDTRYEQYF.

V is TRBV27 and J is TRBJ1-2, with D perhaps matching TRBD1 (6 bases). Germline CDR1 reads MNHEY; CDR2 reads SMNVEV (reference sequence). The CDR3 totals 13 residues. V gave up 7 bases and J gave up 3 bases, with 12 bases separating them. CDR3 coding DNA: TGTGCCAGCACCGGGGGCACAGACTATGGCTACACCTTC. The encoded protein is CASTGGTDYGYTF.

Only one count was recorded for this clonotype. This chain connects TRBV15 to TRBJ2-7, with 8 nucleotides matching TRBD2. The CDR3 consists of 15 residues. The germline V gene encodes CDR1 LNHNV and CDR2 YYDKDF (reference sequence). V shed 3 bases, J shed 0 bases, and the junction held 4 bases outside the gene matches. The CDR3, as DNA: TGTGCCACCAGCAGTAAGCGGGAGAGCTCCTACGAGCAGTACTTC. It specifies CATSSKRESSYEQYF.

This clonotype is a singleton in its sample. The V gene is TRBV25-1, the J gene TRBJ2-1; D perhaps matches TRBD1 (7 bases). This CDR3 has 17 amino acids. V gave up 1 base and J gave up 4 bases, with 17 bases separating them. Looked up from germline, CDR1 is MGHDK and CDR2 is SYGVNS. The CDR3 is CASSELHGGQIYNEQFF. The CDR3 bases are TGTGCCAGCAGTGAATTACACGGGGGACAGATATACAATGAGCAGTTCTTC.

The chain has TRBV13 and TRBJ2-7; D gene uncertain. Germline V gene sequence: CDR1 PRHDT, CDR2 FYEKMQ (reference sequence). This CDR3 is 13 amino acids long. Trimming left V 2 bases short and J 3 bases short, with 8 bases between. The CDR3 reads CASSLSPDYEQYF. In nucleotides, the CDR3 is TGTGCCAGCAGCTTATCTCCGGACTACGAGCAGTACTTC.

This CDR3 reads CASSEYPGYEQYF. In nucleotides, the CDR3 is TGTGCCAGCAGTGAGTATCCAGGGTACGAGCAGTACTTC. The chain has TRBV2 and TRBJ2-7; tentatively, D is TRBD1 (5 bases). The CDR3 covers 13 residues. V was pared by 3 bases and J by 4 bases, with 10 bases between. Germline V CDR1 and CDR2: SNHLY, FYNNEI.

The chain's CDR3 is CSAQEGTGTLETQYF. CDR3 in DNA: TGCAGTGCGCAAGAGGGTACCGGGACATTAGAGACCCAGTACTTC. The chain employs TRBV20-1 and TRBJ2-5; a weak D match, TRBD1 (6 bases). The CDR3 has 15 residues. Trimming took 6 bases from V and 4 from J, leaving 21 bases between them. Germline lookup yields CDR1 DFQATT and CDR2 SNEGSKA (reference sequence).